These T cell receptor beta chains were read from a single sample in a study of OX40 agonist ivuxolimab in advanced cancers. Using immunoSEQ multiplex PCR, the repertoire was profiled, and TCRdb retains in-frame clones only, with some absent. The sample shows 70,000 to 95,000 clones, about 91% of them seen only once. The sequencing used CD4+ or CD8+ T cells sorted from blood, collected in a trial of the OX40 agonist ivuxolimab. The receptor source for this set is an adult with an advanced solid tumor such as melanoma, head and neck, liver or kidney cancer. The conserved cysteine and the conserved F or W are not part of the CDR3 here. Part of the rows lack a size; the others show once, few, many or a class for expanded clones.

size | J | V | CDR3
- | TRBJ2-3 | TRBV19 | ASSIMSQGAADTQY
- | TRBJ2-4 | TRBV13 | ASSYGSLLAKNIQY
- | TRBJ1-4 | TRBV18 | ASSPPATNEKLF
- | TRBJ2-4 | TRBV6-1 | ASSETVLAGQY
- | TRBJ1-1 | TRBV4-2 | ASSLPGRDTEAF
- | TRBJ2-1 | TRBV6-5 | ASTIASGEQF
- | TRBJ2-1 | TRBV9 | ASSPLAGSSYNEQF
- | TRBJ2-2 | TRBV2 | ASSDHTGELF
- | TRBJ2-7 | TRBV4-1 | ASSPASGRADEQY
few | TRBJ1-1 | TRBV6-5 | ASSLPGNTEAF
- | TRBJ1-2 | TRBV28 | ASSLIARGHMDYT
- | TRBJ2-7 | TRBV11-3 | ASSLGSREIYEQY
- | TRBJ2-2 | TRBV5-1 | ASSLEGTTDHTGELF
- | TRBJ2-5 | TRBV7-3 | ASSLLGGQETQY
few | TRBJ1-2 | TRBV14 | ASSILAGGYGYT
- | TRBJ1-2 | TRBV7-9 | ASSFTTNYGYT
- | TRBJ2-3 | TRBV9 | ASSVAPAGELYTQY
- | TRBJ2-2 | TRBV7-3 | ASSLEADVTGELF
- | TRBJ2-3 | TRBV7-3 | ASSSQGAGDTQY
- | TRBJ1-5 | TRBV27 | ASSPPGTNQPQH
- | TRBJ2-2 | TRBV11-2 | ASSLGPRGTGELF
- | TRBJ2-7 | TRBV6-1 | ASKGKPWYEQY
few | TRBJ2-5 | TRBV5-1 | ASTETVGLETQY
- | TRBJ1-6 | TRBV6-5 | ASSTGNSPLH
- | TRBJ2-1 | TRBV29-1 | SGRIPGLAAGENEQF
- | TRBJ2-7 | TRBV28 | ASSLAGGEEQY
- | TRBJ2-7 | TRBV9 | ASSSTLGGGTYEQY